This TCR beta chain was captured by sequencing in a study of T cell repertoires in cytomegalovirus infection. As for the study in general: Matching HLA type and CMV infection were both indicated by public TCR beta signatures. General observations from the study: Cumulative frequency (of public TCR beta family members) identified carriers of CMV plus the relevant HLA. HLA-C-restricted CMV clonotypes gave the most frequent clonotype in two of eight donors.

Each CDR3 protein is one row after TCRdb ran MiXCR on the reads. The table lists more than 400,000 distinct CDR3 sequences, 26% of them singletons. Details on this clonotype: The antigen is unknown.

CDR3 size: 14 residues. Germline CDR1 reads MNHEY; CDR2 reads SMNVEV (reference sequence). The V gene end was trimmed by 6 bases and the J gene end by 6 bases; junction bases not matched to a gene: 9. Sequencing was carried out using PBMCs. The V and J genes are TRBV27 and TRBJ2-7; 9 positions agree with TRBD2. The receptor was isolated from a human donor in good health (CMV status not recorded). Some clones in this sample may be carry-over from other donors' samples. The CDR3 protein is CASSGTSRAREQYF. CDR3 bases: TGTGCCAGCAGCGGGACTAGCCGGGCTCGCGAGCAGTACTTC.